A single sample is the source of the 10 T cell receptor beta chains below, sequenced in a study of brain T cells in children with intractable seizures. TCRdb keeps only in-frame clones here, not all; method: immunoSEQ multiplex PCR. The repertoire holds roughly 23,000 clones, with approximately 94% as singletons. Specimen: peripheral blood, collected at surgery. The receptor set was obtained from a boy between 10 and 17 years old with focal cortical dysplasia and intractable seizures.

The chain carries TRBV12-3 or TRBV12-4 and TRBJ2-7, with D unclear. CDR3 length equals 13 residues. Trimming cost V 1 base and J 6 bases, with 10 bases left between them. This CDR3 is CASSLDYITEQYF. For the CDR3, the DNA is TGTGCCAGCAGTTTAGATTACATAACCGAGCAGTACTTC.

This chain uses TRBV19 with TRBJ1-5; 9 nucleotides match TRBD1. This CDR3 comprises 13 residues. Germline V gene data show CDR1 as LNHDA and CDR2 as SQIVND (reference sequence). The V and J ends lost 5 bases and 6 bases, in that order; junction bases with no gene match: 2. The CDR3 region is CASSVTGGQPQHF. In DNA form, the CDR3 reads TGTGCCAGTAGTGTGACAGGGGGTCAGCCCCAGCATTTT.

The gene calls are TRBV29-1 and TRBJ1-1; a possible D gene is TRBD1 (5 bases). Germline V gene lookup returns CDR1 SQVTM and CDR2 ANQGSEA. The germline V and J ends were trimmed by 2 bases and 4 bases, with 11 bases remaining between them. This CDR3 spans 13 amino acids. CDR3 residues: CSVEPGLGTEAFF. DNA of the CDR3: TGCAGCGTTGAACCGGGGCTCGGCACTGAAGCTTTCTTT.

The chain carries TRBV9 and TRBJ1-2; a weak D match, TRBD1 (6 bases). CDR1 and CDR2 (germline): SGDLS, YYNGEE. With 0 bases removed from V and 5 bases from J, the gap between germline ends came to 14 bases. The length of the CDR3 is 15 residues. CDR3 sequence reads: CASSVARGTRYGYTF. In DNA, the CDR3 is TGTGCCAGCAGCGTAGCTAGGGGGACAAGATATGGCTACACCTTC.

This chain connects TRBV29-1 to TRBJ2-4, with 7 bases that match TRBD1. The J segment lost 7 bases and the V segment lost 4 bases, leaving 7 bases of the junction unmatched. Germline CDR1 reads SQVTM; CDR2 reads ANQGSEA. This CDR3 has 13 residues. CDR3 protein: CSVATGPGNIQYF. Written as DNA, the CDR3 is TGCAGCGTTGCGACAGGGCCAGGGAACATTCAGTACTTC.

The CDR3 sequence: CSVEVVPGFNDYGYTF. CDR3 nucleotides: TGCAGCGTTGAAGTCGTCCCAGGATTTAACGACTATGGCTACACCTTC. V usage is TRBV29-1 and J usage is TRBJ1-2; D gene ambiguous. This CDR3 spans 16 amino acids. V lost 1 base, J lost 3 bases, and 18 bases lay in between. The V gene's germline CDR1 is SQVTM and CDR2 ANQGSEA.

V is TRBV11-2 and J is TRBJ2-2; no clear D. V lost 5 bases, J lost 1 base, and 8 bases lay in between. Germline V gene sequence: CDR1 SGHAT, CDR2 FQNNGV. The CDR3 is made up of 14 amino acids. Here the CDR3 reads CASSPTRNTGELFF. The CDR3 region has the DNA TGTGCCAGCAGCCCCACCCGGAACACCGGGGAGCTGTTTTTT.

The chain has TRBV6-5 and TRBJ2-7; a possible D gene is TRBD1 (6 bases). This CDR3 comprises 14 residues. The germline CDR1 and CDR2 sequences are MNHEY and SVGAGI. Trimming pared 4 bases from V and 3 bases from J, leaving 13 bases between. CDR3 sequence (DNA): TGTGCCAGCAGTTTGCACCGGGACAACTACGAGCAGTACTTC. As protein: CASSLHRDNYEQYF.

The sample holds one count of this clone. V gene TRBV24-1 combines with J gene TRBJ2-5; 11 bases match TRBD2. With V trimmed by 2 bases and J by 5 bases, 6 bases remained unmatched. The CDR3 runs 16 residues. Germline CDR1 is KGHDR and CDR2 is SFDVKD. CDR3 DNA sequence: TGTGCCACCAGTGATTCCACTAGCGGGAGTTGGGAGACCCAGTACTTC. This gives the protein CATSDSTSGSWETQYF.

The gene calls are TRBV7-9 and TRBJ2-1; 11 bases are shared with TRBD2. The CDR3 is made up of 16 amino acids. V was clipped by 5 bases and J by 4 bases; unmatched bases: 7. Looked up from germline, CDR1 is SEHNR and CDR2 is FQNEAQ (reference sequence). CDR3 loop: CASSPTGTSGYNEQFF. CDR3 nucleotide sequence: TGTGCCAGCAGCCCAACCGGGACTAGCGGATACAATGAGCAGTTCTTC.